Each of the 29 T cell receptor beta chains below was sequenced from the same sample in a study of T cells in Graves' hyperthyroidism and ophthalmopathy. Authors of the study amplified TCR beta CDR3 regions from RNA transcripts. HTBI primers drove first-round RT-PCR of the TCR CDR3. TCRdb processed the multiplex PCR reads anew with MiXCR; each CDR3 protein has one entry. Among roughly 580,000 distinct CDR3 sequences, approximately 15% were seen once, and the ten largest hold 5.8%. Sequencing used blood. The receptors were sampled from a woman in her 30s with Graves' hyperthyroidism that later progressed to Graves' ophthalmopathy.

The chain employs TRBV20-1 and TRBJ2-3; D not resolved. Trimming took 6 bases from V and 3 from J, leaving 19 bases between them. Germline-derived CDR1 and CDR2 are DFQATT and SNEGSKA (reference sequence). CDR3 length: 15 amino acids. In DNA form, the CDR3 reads TGCAGTGCCCCAAGAGGTCCTGGTGTGACAGATACGCAGTATTTT. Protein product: CSAPRGPGVTDTQYF.

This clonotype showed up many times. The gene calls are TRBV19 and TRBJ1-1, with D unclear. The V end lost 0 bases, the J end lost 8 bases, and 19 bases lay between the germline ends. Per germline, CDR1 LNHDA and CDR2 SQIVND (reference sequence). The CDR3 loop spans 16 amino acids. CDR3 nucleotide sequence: TGTGCCAGTAGTATAGATCGTGTGGGAGGGTCGGTCGAAGCTTTCTTT. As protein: CASSIDRVGGSVEAFF.

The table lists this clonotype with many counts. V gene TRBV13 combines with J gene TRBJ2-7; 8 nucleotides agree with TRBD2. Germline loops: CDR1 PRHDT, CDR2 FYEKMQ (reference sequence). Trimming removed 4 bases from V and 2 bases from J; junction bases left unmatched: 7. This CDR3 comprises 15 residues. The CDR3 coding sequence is TGTGCCAGCAGCTCCCGACTAGCGAGAGCCTACGAGCAGTACTTC. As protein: CASSSRLARAYEQYF.

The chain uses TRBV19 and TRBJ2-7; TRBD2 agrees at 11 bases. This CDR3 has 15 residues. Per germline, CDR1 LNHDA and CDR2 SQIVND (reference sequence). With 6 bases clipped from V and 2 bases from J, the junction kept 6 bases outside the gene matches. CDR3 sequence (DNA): TGTGCCAGTAGCCGTAGCGGGAGGGCCCCCTACGAGCAGTACTTC. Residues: CASSRSGRAPYEQYF.

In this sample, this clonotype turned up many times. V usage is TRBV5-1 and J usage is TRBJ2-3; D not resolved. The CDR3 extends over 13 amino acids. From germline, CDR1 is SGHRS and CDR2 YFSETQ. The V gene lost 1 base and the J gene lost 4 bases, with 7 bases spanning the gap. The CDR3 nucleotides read TGCGCCAGCAGCTTGAGGACGTCAGATACGCAGTATTTT. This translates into CASSLRTSDTQYF.

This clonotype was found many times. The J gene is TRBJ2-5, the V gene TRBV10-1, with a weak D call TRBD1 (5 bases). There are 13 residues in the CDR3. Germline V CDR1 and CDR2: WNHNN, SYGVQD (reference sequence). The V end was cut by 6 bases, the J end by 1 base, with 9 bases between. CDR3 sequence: CASSRTLQETQYF. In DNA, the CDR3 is TGCGCCAGCAGCCGGACACTCCAAGAGACCCAGTACTTC.

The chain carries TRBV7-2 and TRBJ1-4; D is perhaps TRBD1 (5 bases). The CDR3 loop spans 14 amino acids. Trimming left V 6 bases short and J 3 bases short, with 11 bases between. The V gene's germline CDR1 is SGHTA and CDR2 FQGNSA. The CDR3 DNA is TGTGCCAGCAGAAAGGGGTCACCTAATGAAAAACTGTTTTTT. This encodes CASRKGSPNEKLFF.

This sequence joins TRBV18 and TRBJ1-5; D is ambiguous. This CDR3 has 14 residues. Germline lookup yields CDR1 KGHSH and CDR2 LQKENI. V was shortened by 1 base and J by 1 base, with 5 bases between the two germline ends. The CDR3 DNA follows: TGTGCCAGCTCACCACAGGAGAGCAATCAGCCCCAGCATTTT. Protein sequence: CASSPQESNQPQHF.

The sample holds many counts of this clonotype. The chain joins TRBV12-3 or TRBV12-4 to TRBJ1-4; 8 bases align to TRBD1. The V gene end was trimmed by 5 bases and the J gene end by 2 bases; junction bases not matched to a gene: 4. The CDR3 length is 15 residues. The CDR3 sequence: CASSVTGGTNEKLFF. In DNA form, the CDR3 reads TGTGCCAGCAGTGTAACAGGGGGGACTAATGAAAAACTGTTTTTT.

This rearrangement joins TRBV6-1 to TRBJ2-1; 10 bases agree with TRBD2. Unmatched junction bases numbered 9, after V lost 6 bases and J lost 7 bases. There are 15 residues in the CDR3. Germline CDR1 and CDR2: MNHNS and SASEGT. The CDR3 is CASSPLAGAFNEQFF. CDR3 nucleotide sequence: TGTGCCAGCAGCCCCCTAGCGGGAGCCTTTAATGAGCAGTTCTTC.

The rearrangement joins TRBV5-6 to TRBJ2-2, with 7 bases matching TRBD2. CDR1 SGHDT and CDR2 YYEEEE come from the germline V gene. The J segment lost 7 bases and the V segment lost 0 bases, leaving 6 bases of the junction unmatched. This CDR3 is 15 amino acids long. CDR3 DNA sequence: TGTGCCAGCAGCTTGGCTGGACTAGGTGGCGGGGAGCTGTTTTTT. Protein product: CASSLAGLGGGELFF.

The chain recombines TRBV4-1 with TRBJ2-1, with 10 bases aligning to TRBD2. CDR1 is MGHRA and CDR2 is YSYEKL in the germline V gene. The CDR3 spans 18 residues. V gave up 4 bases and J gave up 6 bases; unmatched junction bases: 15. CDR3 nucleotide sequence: TGCGCCAGCAGCCGAGGGTGGGGAGCGGGAGGGCTGGTCAATGAGCAGTTCTTC. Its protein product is CASSRGWGAGGLVNEQFF.

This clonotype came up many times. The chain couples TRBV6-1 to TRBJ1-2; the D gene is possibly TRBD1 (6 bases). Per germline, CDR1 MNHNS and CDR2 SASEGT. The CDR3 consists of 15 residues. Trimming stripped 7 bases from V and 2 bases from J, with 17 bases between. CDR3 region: CASTSGGASNYGYTF. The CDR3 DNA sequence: TGTGCCAGCACCTCCGGGGGGGCGTCCAACTATGGCTACACCTTC.

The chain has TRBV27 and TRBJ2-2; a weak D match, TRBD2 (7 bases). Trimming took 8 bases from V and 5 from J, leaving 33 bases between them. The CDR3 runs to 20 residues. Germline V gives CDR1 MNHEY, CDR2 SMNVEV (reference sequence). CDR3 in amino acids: CASAKDRDKVPRGVTGELFF. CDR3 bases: TGTGCCAGCGCAAAGGACCGGGACAAGGTCCCACGGGGGGTTACCGGGGAGCTGTTTTTT.

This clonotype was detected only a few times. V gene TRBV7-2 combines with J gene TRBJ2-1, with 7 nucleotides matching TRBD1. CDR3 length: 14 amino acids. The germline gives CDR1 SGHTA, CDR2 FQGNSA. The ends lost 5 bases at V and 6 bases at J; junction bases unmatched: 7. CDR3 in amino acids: CASSTRQGGNEQFF. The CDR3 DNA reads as TGTGCCAGCAGCACCCGACAGGGTGGCAATGAGCAGTTCTTC.

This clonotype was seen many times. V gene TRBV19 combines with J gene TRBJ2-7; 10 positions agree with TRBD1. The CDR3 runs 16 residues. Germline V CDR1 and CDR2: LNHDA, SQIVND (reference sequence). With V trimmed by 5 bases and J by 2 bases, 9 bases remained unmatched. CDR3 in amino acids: CASSPRQGAKAYEQYF. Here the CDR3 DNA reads TGTGCCAGTAGTCCGAGACAGGGGGCGAAGGCCTACGAGCAGTACTTC.

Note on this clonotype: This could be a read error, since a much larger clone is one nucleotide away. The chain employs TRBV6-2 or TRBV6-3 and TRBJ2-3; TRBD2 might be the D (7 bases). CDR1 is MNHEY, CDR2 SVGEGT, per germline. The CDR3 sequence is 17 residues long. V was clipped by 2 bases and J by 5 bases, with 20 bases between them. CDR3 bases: TGTGCCAGCAGTTACAGCCCTAGCGGAAAAGGGGGAGATACGCAGTATTTT. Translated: CASSYSPSGKGGDTQYF.

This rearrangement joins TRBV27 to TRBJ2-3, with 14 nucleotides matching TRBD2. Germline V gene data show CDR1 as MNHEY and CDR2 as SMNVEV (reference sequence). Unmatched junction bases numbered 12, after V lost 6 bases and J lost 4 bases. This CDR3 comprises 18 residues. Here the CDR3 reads CASSRSRLAGGPPDTQYF. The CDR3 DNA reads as TGTGCCAGCAGCCGAAGCAGACTAGCGGGAGGGCCACCAGATACGCAGTATTTT.

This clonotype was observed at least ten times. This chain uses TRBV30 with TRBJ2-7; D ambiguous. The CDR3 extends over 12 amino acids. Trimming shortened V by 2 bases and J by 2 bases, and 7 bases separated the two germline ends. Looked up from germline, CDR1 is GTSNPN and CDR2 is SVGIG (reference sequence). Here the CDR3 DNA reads TGTGCCTGGAGTATGGGAACCTACGAGCAGTACTTC. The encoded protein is CAWSMGTYEQYF.

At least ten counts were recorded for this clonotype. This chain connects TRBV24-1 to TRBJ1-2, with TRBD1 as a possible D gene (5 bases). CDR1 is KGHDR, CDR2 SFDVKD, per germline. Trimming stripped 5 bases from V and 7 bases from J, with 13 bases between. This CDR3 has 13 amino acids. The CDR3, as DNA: TGTGCCACCAGTGGACCGGGGCGGGGTGGCTACACCTTC. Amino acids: CATSGPGRGGYTF.

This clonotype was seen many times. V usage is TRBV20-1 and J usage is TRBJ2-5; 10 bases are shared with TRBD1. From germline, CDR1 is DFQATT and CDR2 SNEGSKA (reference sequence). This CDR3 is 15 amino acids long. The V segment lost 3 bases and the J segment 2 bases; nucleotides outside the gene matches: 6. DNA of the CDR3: TGCAGTGCTAGCTTAACGGACAGGGGGCAAGAGACCCAGTACTTC. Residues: CSASLTDRGQETQYF.

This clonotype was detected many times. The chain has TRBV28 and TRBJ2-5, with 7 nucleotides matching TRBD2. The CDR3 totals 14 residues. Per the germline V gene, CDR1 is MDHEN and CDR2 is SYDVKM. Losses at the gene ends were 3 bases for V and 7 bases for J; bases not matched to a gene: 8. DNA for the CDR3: TGTGCCAGCAGTTTCTGGGGGGGTCCCCCGACCCAGTACTTC. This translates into CASSFWGGPPTQYF.

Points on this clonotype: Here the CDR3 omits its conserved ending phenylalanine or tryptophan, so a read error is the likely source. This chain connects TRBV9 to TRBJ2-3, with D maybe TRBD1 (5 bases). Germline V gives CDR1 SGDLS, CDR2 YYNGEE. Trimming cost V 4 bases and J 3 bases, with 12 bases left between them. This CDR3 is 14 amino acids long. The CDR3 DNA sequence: TGTGCCAGCAGCCGGCAGGGAAAGACAGATACGCAGTATTGT. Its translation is CASSRQGKTDTQYC.

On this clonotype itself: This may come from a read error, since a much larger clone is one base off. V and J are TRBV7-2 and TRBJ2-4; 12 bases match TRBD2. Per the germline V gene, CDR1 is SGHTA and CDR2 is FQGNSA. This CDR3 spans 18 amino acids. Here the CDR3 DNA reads TGTGCCAGCAGCTTAGGGCTAGCGGGAGGGCCGGCCAAAACCATTCAGTACTTC. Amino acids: CASSLGLAGGPAKTIQYF. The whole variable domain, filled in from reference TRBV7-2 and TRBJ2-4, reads GAGVSQSPSNKVTEKGKDVELRCDPISGHTALYWYRQSLGQGLEFLIYFQGNSAPDKSGLPSDRFSAERTGGSVSTLTIQRTQQEDSAVYLCASSLGLAGGPAKTIQYFGAGTRLSVL.

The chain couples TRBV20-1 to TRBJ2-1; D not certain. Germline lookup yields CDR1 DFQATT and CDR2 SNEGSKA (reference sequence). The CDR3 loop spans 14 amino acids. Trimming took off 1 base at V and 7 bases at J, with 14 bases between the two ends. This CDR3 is CSARVPPWMNEQFF. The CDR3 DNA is TGCAGTGCTAGAGTTCCACCCTGGATGAATGAGCAGTTCTTC.

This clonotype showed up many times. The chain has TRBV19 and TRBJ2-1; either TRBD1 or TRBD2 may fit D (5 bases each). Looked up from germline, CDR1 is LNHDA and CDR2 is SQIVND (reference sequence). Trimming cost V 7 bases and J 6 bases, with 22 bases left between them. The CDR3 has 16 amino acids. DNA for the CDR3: TGTGCCAGTAATGTGTTCTTAGGGCAGGGACGCAATGAGCAGTTCTTC. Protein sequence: CASNVFLGQGRNEQFF. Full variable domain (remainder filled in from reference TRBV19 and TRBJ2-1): DGGITQSPKYLFRKEGQNVTLSCEQNLNHDAMYWYRQDPGQGLRLIYYSQIVNDFQKGDIAEGYSVSREKKESFPLTVTSAQKNPTAFYLCASNVFLGQGRNEQFFGPGTRLTVL.

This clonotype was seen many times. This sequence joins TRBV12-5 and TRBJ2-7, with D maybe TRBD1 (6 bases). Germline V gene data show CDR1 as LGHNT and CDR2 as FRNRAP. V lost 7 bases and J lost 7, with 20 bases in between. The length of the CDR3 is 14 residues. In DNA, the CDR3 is TGTGCTAGTGAAACAGGGAGAACTACTAGTGAGCAGTACTTC. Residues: CASETGRTTSEQYF.

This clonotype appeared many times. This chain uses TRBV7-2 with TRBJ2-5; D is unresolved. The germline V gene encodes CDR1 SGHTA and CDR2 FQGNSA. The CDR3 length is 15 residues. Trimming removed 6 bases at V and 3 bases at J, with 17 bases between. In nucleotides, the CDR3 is TGTGCCAGCAGTCCCCGTTCGGCAGTGGAAGAGACCCAGTACTTC. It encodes CASSPRSAVEETQYF. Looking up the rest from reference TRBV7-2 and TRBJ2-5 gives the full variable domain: GAGVSQSPSNKVTEKGKDVELRCDPISGHTALYWYRQSLGQGLEFLIYFQGNSAPDKSGLPSDRFSAERTGGSVSTLTIQRTQQEDSAVYLCASSPRSAVEETQYFGPGTRLLVL.

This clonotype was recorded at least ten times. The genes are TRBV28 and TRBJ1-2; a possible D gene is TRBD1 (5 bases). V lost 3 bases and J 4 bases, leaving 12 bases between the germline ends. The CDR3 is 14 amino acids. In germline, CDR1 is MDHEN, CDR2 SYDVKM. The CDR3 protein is CASSFPPGTYGYTF. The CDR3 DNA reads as TGTGCCAGCAGTTTCCCTCCAGGGACCTATGGCTACACCTTC.